This T cell receptor (beta chain) was obtained from a study of cytomegalovirus exposure and HLA in healthy donors. Whole-study results and caveats: About 87% or about 30% of the time was how often most TCR beta V segments were productive, according to an earlier analysis. Reportedly, fewer N-insertions than the roughly 700-donor mean appeared in an Asian-associated ancestry cluster in a later analysis.

Details on this clone: The antigen is unknown.

PCR used 60 Vbeta primers and 13 Jbeta primers. Sequencing used immunoSEQ multiplex PCR; TCRdb keeps in-frame clones, though not all of them. In the table there are roughly 100,000 clones, approximately 82% of which are singletons. J lost 4 bases, V lost 5 bases, and 15 bases had no gene match. Germline CDR1 LNHDA, CDR2 SQIVND (reference sequence). There are 17 residues in the CDR3. This chain connects TRBV19 to TRBJ1-1; 8 bases are a match to TRBD1. This TCR was recovered from a man aged 35 to 55 in good health and CMV-seropositive. Sequenced material: PBMCs. The CDR3 sequence: CASSALRGQGNSTEAFF. CDR3 nucleotides: TGTGCCAGTAGTGCCTTAAGAGGACAGGGAAATTCCACTGAAGCTTTCTTT.